The 27 T cell receptor beta chains listed next were all sequenced from one sample in a study of shared clonotypes between healthy human individuals. TCRdb's copy holds only in-frame clones and misses some; the assay was immunoSEQ multiplex PCR. The sample contains about a million clones, approximately 76% of which appear only once. The sample taken for sequencing was memory CD4+ T cells sorted from blood. Documented subset: CD45RA-negative fraction. The receptors shown here come from a man between 18 and 35 years old in good health.

The chain uses TRBV5-1 and TRBJ1-2; 8 nucleotides agree with TRBD1. CDR3 length equals 17 residues. V lost 5 bases to trimming and J lost 13 bases; unmatched junction nucleotides: 25. From germline, CDR1 is SGHRS and CDR2 YFSETQ. Here the CDR3 reads CASSPQGSRSGDRGGTF. The CDR3 region has the DNA TGCGCCAGCAGTCCCCAAGGATCAAGGAGTGGAGACAGGGGAGGCACCTTC. The full variable domain, its missing parts supplied by reference TRBV5-1 and TRBJ1-2, is KAGVTQTPRYLIKTRGQQVTLSCSPISGHRSVSWYQQTPGQGLQFLFEYFSETQRNKGNFPGRFSGRQFSNSRSEMNVSTLELGDSALYLCASSPQGSRSGDRGGTFGSGTRLTVV.

This chain uses TRBV6-6 with TRBJ2-5; possibly TRBD2 for D (5 bases). This CDR3 region has 13 residues. The ends were cut back, 2 bases at V and 14 bases at J, with 18 bases in the middle. Germline-derived CDR1 and CDR2 are MNHNY and SVGAGI (reference sequence). The CDR3 DNA reads TGTGCCAGCAGTTACGACCCAAAGACTAATTCTTACTTC. Amino acid sequence: CASSYDPKTNSYF.

V gene TRBV30 combines with J gene TRBJ2-7, with 7 bases identical to TRBD1. This CDR3 contains 13 residues. With V trimmed by 4 bases and J by 6 bases, 9 bases remained unmatched. Germline CDR1 reads GTSNPN; CDR2 reads SVGIG (reference sequence). CDR3 sequence reads: CAWTRDSYSEQYF. In DNA, the CDR3 is TGTGCCTGGACCCGGGACAGTTACTCCGAGCAGTACTTC.

The J gene is TRBJ1-2, the V gene TRBV6-1; 8 bases map to TRBD1. Trimming cost V 4 bases and J 8 bases; bases outside gene matches: 12. This CDR3 comprises 15 residues. Germline assignment: CDR1 MNHNS and CDR2 SASEGT. The CDR3 is CASSASGGAIKGYTF. The CDR3 nucleotides are TGTGCCAGCAGTGCGTCAGGGGGCGCAATCAAAGGCTACACCTTC.

This clone has a handful of counts. This CDR3 is CATSRTDGSNQPQHF. DNA for the CDR3: TGTGCCACCAGCAGAACGGACGGTAGCAATCAGCCCCAGCATTTT. The rearrangement joins TRBV15 to TRBJ1-5; no definite D call. The germline V gene encodes CDR1 LNHNV and CDR2 YYDKDF (reference sequence). The CDR3 extends over 15 amino acids. V was trimmed by 2 bases and J by 0 bases, leaving 8 bases between them.

The sample holds a few counts of this clone. The gene calls are TRBV6-1 and TRBJ2-3, with unresolved D. This CDR3 has 13 amino acids. The V gene lost 5 bases and the J gene lost 5 bases, with 11 bases spanning the gap. Germline CDR1 and CDR2: MNHNS and SASEGT. The CDR3 DNA reads as TGTGCCAGCAGTAACCCCGTGATAGATACGCAGTATTTT. Amino acid sequence: CASSNPVIDTQYF.

This clone was detected a few times. The chain couples TRBV28 to TRBJ2-1; tentatively, D is TRBD2 (6 bases). The length of the CDR3 is 13 residues. Germline V lookup: CDR1 MDHEN, CDR2 SYDVKM. Trimming took off 10 bases at V and 7 bases at J, with 17 bases between the two ends. The CDR3 loop is CAIGGKRGNEQFF. CDR3 DNA sequence: TGTGCCATCGGGGGAAAACGGGGGAATGAGCAGTTCTTC.

The chain employs TRBV7-9 and TRBJ2-3; D remains unclear. V dropped 1 base and J dropped 2 bases, with 4 bases sitting between them. From germline, CDR1 is SEHNR and CDR2 FQNEAQ (reference sequence). The CDR3 totals 13 residues. As DNA, the CDR3 is TGTGCCAGCAGCTTAGACTACACAGATACGCAGTATTTT. This gives the protein CASSLDYTDTQYF.

The J gene is TRBJ1-2, the V gene TRBV23-1; maybe TRBD1 (5 bases). TRBV23-1 is labeled an ORF, and its function is uncertain. V lost 5 bases to trimming and J lost 4 bases, with 17 bases between them. The CDR3 consists of 15 residues. The CDR3 DNA follows: TGCGCCAGCAGTAACTGGTGGGGACGGATCTATGGCTACACCTTC. Protein sequence: CASSNWWGRIYGYTF.

The chain is built from TRBV9 and TRBJ2-7; 8 positions match TRBD1. The CDR3 sequence is 14 residues long. V shed 0 bases, J shed 4 bases, and the junction held 3 bases outside the gene matches. Germline CDR1 SGDLS, CDR2 YYNGEE. The DNA for the CDR3 is TGTGCCAGCAGCGTAGACCAGGGGGCTTACGAGCAGTACTTC. Protein sequence: CASSVDQGAYEQYF.

The chain links TRBV5-1 to TRBJ2-6; D is ambiguous. CDR3 length: 15 amino acids. Germline lookup yields CDR1 SGHRS and CDR2 YFSETQ. The germline V and J ends were trimmed by 7 bases and 0 bases, with 11 bases remaining between them. The CDR3 here is CASGRDNSGANVLTF. The DNA for the CDR3 is TGCGCCAGCGGCCGAGACAACTCTGGGGCCAACGTCCTGACTTTC.

This chain joins TRBV18 and TRBJ1-6; no clear D gene. The CDR3 runs 13 residues. Germline CDR1 is KGHSH and CDR2 is LQKENI. Trimming removed 2 bases from V and 8 bases from J, with 7 bases in between. This chain's CDR3 is CASSPDRYSPLHF. The CDR3 nucleotides read TGTGCCAGCTCACCAGATCGGTATTCACCCCTCCACTTT.

This clone was observed a single time. The gene calls are TRBV6-6 and TRBJ2-7; TRBD1 might be the D (5 bases). The CDR3 loop spans 14 amino acids. Trimming stripped 2 bases from V and 3 bases from J, with 11 bases between. Germline loops: CDR1 MNHNY, CDR2 SVGAGI (reference sequence). The chain's CDR3 is CASSYPDTNYEQYF. The CDR3 DNA follows: TGTGCCAGCAGTTACCCGGACACCAACTACGAGCAGTACTTC.

The CDR3 region has the DNA TGTGCCAGCAGCCCCGAGACTAGCGTATACAATGAGCAGTTCTTC. As protein: CASSPETSVYNEQFF. V gene TRBV5-4 combines with J gene TRBJ2-1; the match to TRBD2 covers 8 bases. Germline V gene data show CDR1 as SGHNT and CDR2 as YYREEE (reference sequence). The CDR3 runs 15 residues. The junction had 7 bases not matched to a gene; V was cut back by 4 bases and J by 4 bases.

The V gene is TRBV18, the J gene TRBJ2-1; D uncertain. Looked up from germline, CDR1 is KGHSH and CDR2 is LQKENI. Trimming left V 6 bases short and J 5 bases short, with 17 bases between. This CDR3 region has 15 residues. The CDR3 loop reads CASSSTSLRNNEQFF. Here the CDR3 DNA reads TGTGCCAGCTCCTCTACCTCTCTCCGGAACAATGAGCAGTTCTTC.

The chain employs TRBV28 and TRBJ1-5, with a tentative D call TRBD1 (5 bases). Germline CDR1 is MDHEN and CDR2 is SYDVKM. Trimming removed 7 bases from V and 3 bases from J, with 16 bases in between. The CDR3 is 15 amino acids. The CDR3 here is CASTSWGGSNQPQHF. DNA of the CDR3: TGTGCCAGCACCTCCTGGGGGGGATCCAATCAGCCCCAGCATTTT.

The rearrangement uses TRBV5-1 and TRBJ2-3, with 8 bases fitting TRBD1. The CDR3 contains 19 residues. Per the germline V gene, CDR1 is SGHRS and CDR2 is YFSETQ. The ends lost 0 bases at V and 0 bases at J; junction bases unmatched: 12. CDR3 loop: CASSLEFVTGGPSTDTQYF. CDR3 in DNA: TGCGCCAGCAGCTTGGAGTTTGTCACAGGGGGTCCTAGCACAGATACGCAGTATTTT.

This clone was counted a few times. This chain connects TRBV7-2 to TRBJ2-5; TRBD2 matches at 8 bases. The junction had 14 bases not matched to a gene; V was cut back by 5 bases and J by 9 bases. Germline CDR1 SGHTA, CDR2 FQGNSA. This CDR3 contains 15 residues. CDR3 residues: CASSPDGGGTGAQYF. In nucleotides, the CDR3 is TGTGCCAGCAGCCCCGATGGCGGGGGGACCGGGGCCCAGTACTTC.

With regard to this clone: This sequence may be a read error, since a much larger clone differs from it by one base. The chain recombines TRBV21-1 with TRBJ2-7; the table names TRBD2, a call not compared with the DNA. TRBV21-1 is flagged as a pseudogene. The CDR3 extends over 11 amino acids. CDR3 nucleotides: TGTGCCAGCAGCAACTTCTACGAGCAGTACTTC. This translates into CASSNFYEQYF.

CDR3 protein: CASSLSGRTSGNTIYF. DNA of the CDR3: TGTGCCAGCAGCTTATCGGGACGGACCTCTGGAAACACCATATATTTT. This chain uses TRBV7-2 with TRBJ1-3; D possibly corresponds to TRBD1 (5 bases). Germline-derived CDR1 and CDR2 are SGHTA and FQGNSA. The length of the CDR3 is 16 residues. The ends were cut back, 2 bases at V and 0 bases at J, with 11 bases in the middle.

The sample holds one count of this clone. V is TRBV5-1 and J is TRBJ1-1, with D possibly being TRBD1 (5 bases). Germline V CDR1 and CDR2: SGHRS, YFSETQ. V lost 4 bases and J 0 bases, leaving 13 bases between the germline ends. The CDR3 loop spans 15 amino acids. The CDR3 nucleotides are TGCGCCAGCAGCCATCAAGACAGTCTGAACACTGAAGCTTTCTTT. Residues: CASSHQDSLNTEAFF.

The V gene is TRBV5-6, the J gene TRBJ2-7, with D maybe TRBD1 (5 bases). The V end lost 3 bases, the J end lost 3 bases, and 13 bases lay between the germline ends. Germline CDR1 and CDR2: SGHDT and YYEEEE. The CDR3 extends over 14 amino acids. The chain's CDR3 is CASSSGQGRYEQYF. The CDR3 coding sequence is TGTGCCAGCAGCTCCGGACAAGGGCGCTACGAGCAGTACTTC.

The chain has TRBV28 and TRBJ2-5; 15 positions match TRBD2. The CDR3 totals 15 residues. The germline V gene has CDR1 MDHEN and CDR2 SYDVKM. The V and J ends lost 10 bases and 5 bases, in that order; junction bases with no gene match: 8. CDR3 nucleotide sequence: TGTGCCACCCGGACTAGCGGGGGGGCAGTGGAGACCCAGTACTTC. Protein product: CATRTSGGAVETQYF.

This rearrangement joins TRBV10-3 to TRBJ2-3; D possibly corresponds to TRBD2 (5 bases). This CDR3 contains 12 residues. V lost 10 bases and J 2 bases, leaving 10 bases between the germline ends. CDR1 is ENHRY, CDR2 SYGVKD, per germline. The DNA for the CDR3 is TGTGCCACTACGGGGATCACAGATACGCAGTATTTT. Translating gives CATTGITDTQYF.

The chain is built from TRBV15 and TRBJ2-3; no firm D call. The CDR3 runs 14 residues. V was pared by 7 bases and J by 5 bases, with 16 bases between. Germline CDR1 reads LNHNV; CDR2 reads YYDKDF (reference sequence). The CDR3 DNA follows: TGTGCCACCATCCAGATACCGGGCGGAGATACGCAGTATTTT. It specifies CATIQIPGGDTQYF.

This clone was seen just once. V gene TRBV5-1 combines with J gene TRBJ2-1; D could derive from TRBD1 or TRBD2 (5 bases each). This CDR3 comprises 15 residues. The germline V gene encodes CDR1 SGHRS and CDR2 YFSETQ. Trimming stripped 5 bases from V and 4 bases from J, with 16 bases between. For the CDR3, the DNA is TGCGCCAGCAGTCTGGGGACGGACAAATACAATGAGCAGTTCTTC. Translated: CASSLGTDKYNEQFF.

This clone occurred a few times. The chain couples TRBV10-1 to TRBJ1-2, with 9 bases that match TRBD1. The V segment lost 9 bases and the J segment 6 bases; nucleotides outside the gene matches: 8. CDR3 size: 13 residues. Germline-derived CDR1 and CDR2 are WNHNN and SYGVQD (reference sequence). CDR3 protein: CASRRDRVNGYTF. In nucleotides, the CDR3 is TGCGCCAGTCGCCGGGACAGGGTCAATGGCTACACCTTC.